A selection of T cell receptor beta chains follows, all from one sample in a study of blood T cell repertoires in COVID-19. The protocol was immunoSEQ multiplex PCR, while the TCRdb copy is restricted to in-frame clones and leaves out a portion. The sample yields 100,000 to 150,000 clones, 81% seen once. The sequenced material came from peripheral blood. Receptors originate from a man aged 25 to 40 with COVID-19, enrolled during active disease. Each CDR3 is given with its conserved first and last residue. A D gene is named only where the DNA matches it firmly. Only some rows state a clone size, as once, few, many or a class for expanded clones.

NA	TRBJ2-5	NA	TRBV24-1	CATSDLDYWGETQYF	TGTGCCACCAGTGATTTGGACTATTGGGGAGAGACCCAGTACTTC
NA	TRBJ2-1	once	TRBV2	CASTWTLNEQFF	TGTGCCAGCACTTGGACTTTAAATGAGCAGTTCTTC
NA	TRBJ1-4	NA	TRBV11-2	CASSLDRGLFF	TGTGCCAGCAGCTTAGATCGGGGGCTGTTTTTT
TRBD1	TRBJ1-4	NA	TRBV7-9	CASSDSGGEEEKLFF	TGTGCCAGCAGCGATTCAGGGGGCGAGGAGGAAAAACTGTTTTTT
NA	TRBJ2-7	NA	TRBV6-5	CASNEATEDEQYF	TGTGCCAGCAACGAGGCGACAGAGGACGAGCAGTACTTC
NA	TRBJ2-7	NA	TRBV5-1	CASRYVGGSSYEQYF	TGCGCCAGCAGGTATGTTGGAGGGAGCTCCTACGAGCAGTACTTC
NA	TRBJ1-5	NA	TRBV6-1	CASSEGFEGGDQPQHF	TGTGCCAGCAGTGAAGGGTTTGAAGGGGGGGATCAGCCCCAGCATTTT
NA	TRBJ2-1	NA	TRBV24-1	CATSDTGLIGYNEQFF	TGTGCCACCAGTGATACTGGACTAATTGGCTACAATGAGCAGTTCTTC
TRBD2	TRBJ2-5	NA	TRBV3-1/TRBV3-2	CASSQDTLAGAQETQYF	TGTGCCAGCAGCCAAGATACTCTAGCGGGGGCCCAAGAGACCCAGTACTTC
NA	TRBJ1-2	once	TRBV9	CASSVGRLDAAPYGYTF	TGTGCCAGCAGCGTAGGCCGCCTGGATGCGGCGCCCTATGGCTACACCTTC
NA	TRBJ2-1	NA	TRBV7-8	CASSLGPSNEQFF	TGTGCCAGCAGCTTAGGGCCCAGCAATGAGCAGTTCTTC
NA	TRBJ1-1	NA	TRBV9	CASSVGRSSTQNEAFF	TGTGCCAGCAGCGTAGGAAGATCCAGCACACAGAATGAAGCTTTCTTT
NA	TRBJ1-2	NA	TRBV7-8	CASSLGQINYGYTF	TGTGCCAGCAGCTTAGGACAGATTAACTATGGCTACACCTTC
NA	TRBJ1-4	few	TRBV7-8	CASSPLETPTGLATNEKLFF	TGTGCCAGCAGCCCCTTAGAGACCCCTACAGGCCTGGCAACTAATGAAAAACTGTTTTTT
NA	TRBJ2-7	once	TRBV5-1	CASSPNKDTSYEQYF	TGCGCCAGCAGCCCTAATAAGGACACCTCCTACGAGCAGTACTTC
NA	TRBJ2-1	NA	TRBV10-3	CAISAGEPEQFF	TGTGCCATCAGTGCTGGGGAGCCTGAGCAGTTCTTC
TRBD1	TRBJ1-5	NA	TRBV4-1	CASSGGQGSNQPQHF	TGCGCCAGCAGCGGGGGACAGGGGAGCAATCAGCCCCAGCATTTT
NA	TRBJ2-7	NA	TRBV10-1	CASRPAGGLAYEQYF	TGCGCCAGCAGACCAGCCGGGGGGCTAGCCTACGAGCAGTACTTC
NA	TRBJ1-1	NA	TRBV7-9	CASSWDMNTEAFF	TGTGCCAGCAGCTGGGACATGAACACTGAAGCTTTCTTT
NA	TRBJ1-5	once	TRBV30	CAWSAKDSQPQHF	TGTGCCTGGAGTGCTAAGGACAGTCAGCCCCAGCATTTT
TRBD1	TRBJ2-6	NA	TRBV5-6	CASSTGTGGAGANVLTF	TGTGCCAGCAGCACGGGGACAGGGGGCGCTGGGGCCAACGTCCTGACTTTC
NA	TRBJ1-4	NA	TRBV6-1	CASSGRRLAEKLFF	TGTGCCAGCAGCGGACGGAGGTTGGCTGAAAAACTGTTTTTT
NA	TRBJ2-7	NA	TRBV13	CASSFQGISSYEQYF	TGTGCCAGCAGTTTTCAGGGAATTAGCTCCTACGAGCAGTACTTC
NA	TRBJ1-1	NA	TRBV19	CASRTRLAREAFF	TGTGCCAGTAGGACCCGCCTAGCCCGGGAAGCTTTCTTT
NA	TRBJ1-5	once	TRBV11-3	CASSLAASGLNNQPQHF	TGTGCCAGCAGCTTAGCCGCTAGCGGACTGAACAATCAGCCCCAGCATTTT
NA	TRBJ2-7	NA	TRBV29-1	CSVGPGGTTYEQYF	TGCAGCGTTGGTCCCGGGGGAACAACCTACGAGCAGTACTTC
TRBD1	TRBJ2-3	NA	TRBV5-1	CASSLGQGADTQYF	TGCGCCAGCAGCTTGGGACAGGGGGCAGATACGCAGTATTTT
TRBD1	TRBJ2-7	NA	TRBV7-8	CASSLEGGQGAHYEQYF	TGTGCCAGCAGCTTAGAAGGGGGACAGGGGGCACACTACGAGCAGTACTTC
NA	TRBJ2-7	NA	TRBV6-5	CASRGEQGPSYEQYF	TGTGCCAGCAGAGGTGAACAGGGCCCCTCCTACGAGCAGTACTTC
NA	TRBJ2-2	NA	TRBV3-1/TRBV3-2	CASSQGVARPGELFF	TGTGCCAGCAGCCAAGGGGTCGCGCGGCCCGGGGAGCTGTTTTTT
NA	TRBJ1-2	NA	TRBV28	CASRKQGSHGYTF	TGTGCCAGCAGAAAGCAGGGCTCACATGGCTACACCTTC
TRBD1	TRBJ2-3	medium-sized	TRBV6-6	CASHSGTGGKTDTQYF	TGTGCCAGCCACTCTGGGACAGGGGGTAAAACAGATACGCAGTATTTT
NA	TRBJ2-7	NA	TRBV3-1/TRBV3-2	CASSQSGRGNSYEQYF	TGTGCCAGCAGCCAATCGGGGAGGGGGAATTCCTACGAGCAGTACTTC
TRBD2	TRBJ2-1	few	TRBV28	CASASAGGPDEQFF	TGTGCCAGCGCCTCCGCGGGAGGGCCTGATGAGCAGTTCTTC
NA	TRBJ1-4	once	TRBV30	CAWSVQNEKLFF	TGTGCCTGGAGTGTACAAAATGAAAAACTGTTTTTT
TRBD2	TRBJ2-2	NA	TRBV9	CASSVGTSGNTGELFF	TGTGCCAGCAGCGTAGGGACTAGCGGGAACACCGGGGAGCTGTTTTTT
TRBD1	TRBJ2-3	NA	TRBV9	CASSVVQGADTQYF	TGTGCCAGCAGCGTAGTACAGGGGGCAGATACGCAGTATTTT
NA	TRBJ2-7	NA	TRBV5-8	CASSRMRYEQYF	TGTGCCAGCAGCCGCATGCGCTACGAGCAGTACTTC
NA	TRBJ1-3	NA	TRBV10-3	CAISDGSYSGNTIYF	TGTGCCATCAGTGACGGTTCTTACTCTGGAAACACCATATATTTT
NA	TRBJ1-2	NA	TRBV6-1	CASSDPGGEDYGYTF	TGTGCCAGCAGTGATCCCGGGGGAGAGGACTATGGCTACACCTTC
TRBD2	TRBJ2-7	once	TRBV5-1	CASSLSTGTLADWPRYEQYF	TGCGCCAGCAGCTTGAGTACAGGAACCCTAGCGGACTGGCCACGCTACGAGCAGTACTTC
NA	TRBJ1-1	NA	TRBV29-1	CSVEQRVINTEAFF	TGCAGCGTTGAACAGCGGGTCATCAACACTGAAGCTTTCTTT
NA	TRBJ2-7	NA	TRBV11-1	CASSLDGTHFYEQYF	TGTGCCAGCAGCTTAGACGGGACACATTTCTACGAGCAGTACTTC
NA	TRBJ2-5	NA	TRBV5-8	CASSLRRGGRETQYF	TGTGCCAGCAGCTTGCGGCGGGGCGGGCGGGAGACCCAGTACTTC
NA	TRBJ2-5	NA	TRBV18	CAGASGTTQETQYF	TGTGCCGGAGCTTCCGGGACAACTCAAGAGACCCAGTACTTC
TRBD1	TRBJ1-6	NA	TRBV5-1	CASSPGQGDSPLHF	TGCGCCAGCTCCCCGGGACAGGGGGATTCACCCCTCCACTTT
TRBD1	TRBJ2-7	NA	TRBV28	CASSSGTGDQGSYEQYF	TGTGCCAGCAGTTCCGGGACAGGGGACCAAGGCTCCTACGAGCAGTACTTC
TRBD1	TRBJ1-6	NA	TRBV27	CASSLDRGPSPLHF	TGTGCCAGCAGTCTTGACAGGGGGCCTTCACCCCTCCACTTT
NA	TRBJ2-2	NA	TRBV4-3	CASSHLTERNTGELFF	TGCGCCAGCAGCCACCTGACAGAAAGGAACACCGGGGAGCTGTTTTTT
TRBD1	TRBJ2-7	NA	TRBV11-3	CASSSLRTGTEQYF	TGTGCCAGCAGCTCATTAAGGACAGGGACCGAGCAGTACTTC
TRBD1	TRBJ1-5	NA	TRBV10-1	CASSERGTGDPCRNQPQHF	TGCGCCAGCAGTGAGAGGGGGACAGGGGACCCATGTCGCAATCAGCCCCAGCATTTT
TRBD1	TRBJ2-7	NA	TRBV12-5	CASGLRTGPFEQYF	TGTGCTAGTGGTTTGAGGACAGGCCCTTTCGAGCAGTACTTC